This is a list of T cell receptor beta chains from one sample in a study of response to subunit inactivated influenza vaccine. One entry per CDR3 protein results from TCRdb running MiXCR on the RT-PCR reads. The sample lists around 250,000 distinct CDR3 sequences; approximately 12% were seen once. This specimen was non-naive T cells sorted from PBMCs, taken less than 15 days before vaccination. These receptors were taken from a man aged 50-59 years who received an inactivated influenza vaccine. Both conserved end residues are part of each CDR3. D genes are given only for firm matches. Clone size, where shown, is once, few, many, or a class for clones that have expanded.

clone_size	d_call	j_call	v_call	cdr3_aa	cdr3_nt
many	TRBD1	TRBJ1-2	TRBV20-1	CSAGAQGQYGYTF	TGCAGTGCGGGGGCACAGGGGCAATATGGCTACACCTTC
many	NA	TRBJ2-7	TRBV6-1	CASRSLLDISNYEQYF	TGTGCCAGCAGGTCACTACTGGACATCTCGAACTACGAGCAGTACTTC
few	NA	TRBJ2-3	TRBV28	CASSSSGSTTTEITDTQYF	TGTGCCAGCAGTTCCTCGGGGAGTACCACCACTGAAATCACAGATACGCAGTATTTT
NA	NA	TRBJ2-2	TRBV6-2/TRBV6-3	CASSIQGTIGELFF	TGTGCCAGCAGTATACAGGGTACCATCGGGGAGCTGTTTTTT
NA	NA	TRBJ2-3	TRBV10-2	CASSATQYPQYF	TGCGCCAGCAGTGCGACCCAATACCCGCAGTATTTT
few	NA	TRBJ1-2	TRBV7-9	CASSLATANYGYTF	TGTGCCAGCAGCTTAGCCACAGCTAACTATGGCTACACCTTC
many	NA	TRBJ2-7	TRBV7-9	CASSLYGDEQYF	TGTGCCAGCAGCTTATACGGGGACGAGCAGTACTTC
NA	TRBD1	TRBJ1-1	TRBV29-1	CSSNRDRGNTEAFF	TGCAGCTCCAACCGGGACAGGGGGAACACTGAAGCTTTCTTT
few	NA	TRBJ2-1	TRBV14	CASSVMGEQFF	TGTGCCAGCAGCGTCATGGGTGAGCAGTTCTTC
NA	TRBD2	TRBJ2-4	TRBV20-1	CSAISGTSGRAKNIQYF	TGCAGTGCTATAAGTGGGACTAGCGGGAGAGCCAAGAACATTCAGTACTTC
many	TRBD2	TRBJ2-7	TRBV12-3/TRBV12-4	CASSSPGGTYEQYF	TGTGCCAGCAGCTCACCGGGAGGAACCTACGAGCAGTACTTC
NA	NA	TRBJ1-5	TRBV6-1	CASRDSTAAYGPQHF	TGTGCCAGCAGGGATTCAACAGCAGCCTACGGGCCCCAGCATTTT
NA	NA	TRBJ2-1	TRBV3-1	CASSYDRSNEQFF	TGTGCCAGCAGCTACGACAGGTCGAATGAGCAGTTCTTC
few	TRBD1	TRBJ2-5	TRBV18	CASSPLPQGDQETQYF	TGTGCCAGCTCACCACTTCCACAGGGGGACCAAGAGACCCAGTACTTC
few	TRBD1	TRBJ2-6	TRBV18	CASSISPGQGSSGANVLTF	TGTGCCAGCTCAATATCACCGGGACAGGGGTCCTCTGGGGCCAACGTCCTGACTTTC
NA	TRBD1	TRBJ1-6	TRBV6-2/TRBV6-3	CASSPGQAESPLHF	TGTGCCAGCAGCCCCGGACAGGCGGAATCACCCCTCCACTTT
few	NA	TRBJ2-5	TRBV5-1	CASSYLGVQGETQYF	TGCGCCAGCAGTTACCTGGGGGTGCAGGGGGAGACCCAGTACTTC
NA	NA	TRBJ1-2	TRBV12-3/TRBV12-4	CASSLTWDTTNYGYTF	TGTGCCAGCAGCCTAACCTGGGACACTACTAACTATGGCTACACCTTC
NA	NA	TRBJ2-6	TRBV3-1	CACSQGGLRSGANVLTF	TGTGCCTGCAGCCAAGGGGGTTTGCGATCTGGGGCCAACGTCCTGACTTTC
NA	NA	TRBJ2-5	TRBV7-9	CASSLVGGVETQYF	TGTGCCAGCAGCTTAGTGGGGGGAGTAGAGACCCAGTACTTC
NA	NA	TRBJ2-6	TRBV6-2/TRBV6-3	CASGRWGSGANVLTF	TGTGCCTCGGGTAGGTGGGGCTCTGGGGCCAACGTCCTGACTTTC
many	NA	TRBJ2-6	TRBV3-1	CASSIRLVTGANVLTF	TGTGCCAGCAGCATCCGACTAGTAACTGGGGCCAACGTCCTGACTTTC
few	NA	TRBJ2-4	TRBV19	CASSDSYAKNIQYF	TGTGCCAGTAGTGACAGTTATGCCAAAAACATTCAGTACTTC
NA	TRBD2	TRBJ2-3	TRBV6-1	CATWTSGGSTDTQYF	TGTGCCACATGGACTAGCGGGGGTAGCACAGATACGCAGTATTTT
NA	TRBD2	TRBJ2-2	TRBV29-1	CSVERTSGRTGELFF	TGCAGCGTTGAACGGACTAGCGGACGCACCGGGGAGCTGTTTTTT
NA	TRBD1	TRBJ1-5	TRBV6-2/TRBV6-3	CASSYPTGQKYSNQPQHF	TGTGCCAGCAGTTACCCAACGGGACAGAAGTATAGCAATCAGCCCCAGCATTTT
NA	NA	TRBJ2-2	TRBV6-2/TRBV6-3	CASSYFESGELFF	TGTGCCAGCAGTTACTTCGAATCCGGGGAGCTGTTTTTT
NA	TRBD1	TRBJ2-7	TRBV5-1	CASSPRTGSLYEQYF	TGCGCCAGCAGCCCGAGGACAGGGAGTCTCTACGAGCAGTACTTC